The text below deals with one TCR beta chain. Sequenced by immunoSEQ multiplex PCR; TCRdb stores in-frame clones only, minus some. Of 200,000 to 250,000 clones in the sample, around four fifths were seen once. CDR1 and CDR2 from the germline V gene are MNHEY and SVGAGI. J was trimmed by 4 bases and V by 6 bases; bases with no gene match: 7. The CDR3 covers 14 residues. These data originate in a study of blood T cell repertoires in COVID-19. Sequencing was performed on PBMCs or T cells enriched from blood (not recorded which). The chain carries TRBV6-5 and TRBJ1-2, with 8 bases matching TRBD1. The sequence came from a man aged 40-50 years who had recovered from COVID-19. CDR3 DNA sequence: TGTGCCAGCAGCCCGGACAGGGAGGCCTATGGCTACACCTTC. Encoded protein: CASSPDREAYGYTF.